Below are 30 T cell receptor beta chains sequenced from a single sample in a study of cytomegalovirus exposure and HLA in healthy donors. Vbeta (60) and Jbeta (13) primers were used in the PCR. TCRdb's copy holds only in-frame clones and misses some; the assay was immunoSEQ multiplex PCR. The table records about 130,000 clones, approximately 60% of them present only once. The sample was PBMCs. These receptor sequences come from a human donor in good health.

This chain uses TRBV6-7 with TRBJ2-4, with 7 positions matching TRBD2. TRBV6-7 falls under the ORF class, with uncertain function. CDR3 length equals 17 residues. Unmatched junction bases numbered 14, after V lost 5 bases and J lost 4 bases. The CDR3: CASSPQITSDPKNIQYF. DNA of the CDR3: TGTGCCAGCAGTCCCCAAATCACTAGCGATCCAAAAAACATTCAGTACTTC.

This clone was recorded only once. The V and J genes are TRBV7-2 and TRBJ2-7; 9 positions agree with TRBD2. Germline V gives CDR1 SGHTA, CDR2 FQGNSA. The CDR3 extends over 15 amino acids. The trim removed 7 bases at V and 1 base at J, leaving 8 bases unmatched. CDR3 sequence reads: CASKGAGGGSYEQYF. The CDR3 DNA reads as TGTGCCAGCAAGGGGGCGGGAGGGGGGTCCTACGAGCAGTACTTC.

J is TRBJ2-1 and V is TRBV18, with 7 bases fitting TRBD1. Germline CDR1 is KGHSH and CDR2 is LQKENI. J was trimmed by 4 bases and V by 4 bases; bases with no gene match: 1. The CDR3 runs 13 residues. Here the CDR3 reads CASSRGQYNEQFF. The CDR3 DNA is TGTGCCAGCTCACGGGGACAGTACAATGAGCAGTTCTTC.

The rearrangement joins TRBV19 to TRBJ2-1; the D gene is possibly TRBD2 (6 bases). The CDR3 is 15 residues long. Per the germline V gene, CDR1 is LNHDA and CDR2 is SQIVND (reference sequence). V lost 2 bases, J lost 9 bases, and 17 bases lay in between. CDR3 sequence: CASSISQGRGGEQFF. DNA of the CDR3: TGTGCCAGTAGTATATCCCAGGGACGGGGAGGTGAGCAGTTCTTC.

This chain uses TRBV25-1 with TRBJ2-7, with 8 bases aligning to TRBD2. The CDR3 spans 14 residues. The V segment lost 6 bases and the J segment 0 bases; nucleotides outside the gene matches: 4. Germline V lookup: CDR1 MGHDK, CDR2 SYGVNS. CDR3 nucleotides: TGTGCCAGCAGACCGCTAGCGGGCTCCTACGAGCAGTACTTC. Translating it yields CASRPLAGSYEQYF.

This chain joins TRBV7-2 and TRBJ1-4, with 8 bases that match TRBD1. V was clipped by 4 bases and J by 2 bases; unmatched bases: 6. From germline, CDR1 is SGHTA and CDR2 FQGNSA. The CDR3 is 16 residues long. In DNA, the CDR3 is TGTGCCAGCAGCTCACAGGGGGTACGGACTAATGAAAAACTGTTTTTT. Protein product: CASSSQGVRTNEKLFF.

This sequence joins TRBV7-9 and TRBJ2-3; 11 nucleotides agree with TRBD1. Germline CDR1 SEHNR, CDR2 FQNEAQ (reference sequence). V was pared by 6 bases and J by 5 bases, with 10 bases of the junction left unmatched. There are 16 residues in the CDR3. This CDR3 reads CASRPLDRGRGDTQYF. DNA of the CDR3: TGTGCCAGCAGGCCATTGGACAGGGGGCGAGGAGATACGCAGTATTTT.

The rearrangement joins TRBV28 to TRBJ2-4; 8 bases fit TRBD2. With 4 bases clipped from V and 4 bases from J, the junction kept 18 bases outside the gene matches. This CDR3 is 19 amino acids long. CDR1 is MDHEN and CDR2 is SYDVKM in the germline V gene. The CDR3 DNA is TGTGCCAGCAGTTCTCGTTCAGGGGTCGGGGCGGGGGGAAAAAACATTCAGTACTTC. It codes for CASSSRSGVGAGGKNIQYF.

This clone occurred a few times. The chain employs TRBV5-6 and TRBJ2-1; 7 bases agree with TRBD1. The CDR3 spans 13 residues. CDR1 and CDR2 from the germline V gene are SGHDT and YYEEEE. Trimming took 2 bases from V and 9 from J; bases not matched to a gene: 5. The CDR3 DNA sequence: TGTGCCAGCAGCTTCGACAGGGTTGGTGAGCAGTTCTTC. Amino acid sequence: CASSFDRVGEQFF.

The gene calls are TRBV19 and TRBJ2-7; 14 bases fit TRBD2. After removal of 4 bases from V and 2 bases from J, the junction contained 7 bases not matched to a gene. This CDR3 is 17 amino acids long. Germline V gene sequence: CDR1 LNHDA, CDR2 SQIVND (reference sequence). The CDR3 DNA is TGTGCCAGTAGTACCCCGGGACTAGCGGGGGAACCCTACGAGCAGTACTTC. It specifies CASSTPGLAGEPYEQYF.

The rearrangement uses TRBV2 and TRBJ2-7; D perhaps matches TRBD2 (6 bases). V lost 4 bases and J lost 0, with 13 bases in between. The CDR3 runs to 15 residues. Germline CDR1 is SNHLY and CDR2 is FYNNEI. The CDR3 coding sequence is TGTGCCAGCAGTGCTTTGGAGGGGTACTCCTACGAGCAGTACTTC. Translating gives CASSALEGYSYEQYF.

This chain links TRBV6-1 with TRBJ2-2; 7 nucleotides line up with TRBD1. J was trimmed by 6 bases and V by 11 bases; bases with no gene match: 9. CDR3 length equals 13 residues. CDR1 is MNHNS and CDR2 is SASEGT in the germline V gene. This CDR3 reads CAATGSSAGELFF. CDR3 nucleotides: TGTGCCGCGACAGGGTCGAGTGCCGGGGAGCTGTTTTTT.

V usage is TRBV28 and J usage is TRBJ2-2, with D uncertain. Germline V gene lookup returns CDR1 MDHEN and CDR2 SYDVKM. The ends were cut back, 8 bases at V and 4 bases at J, with 20 bases in the middle. The CDR3 extends over 16 amino acids. For the CDR3, the DNA is TGTGCCAGCGGTACGACTCTCAGCACGGGCACCGGGGAGCTGTTTTTT. Protein: CASGTTLSTGTGELFF.

This chain uses TRBV5-4 with TRBJ2-5; TRBD2 matches 12 bases. V was pared by 4 bases and J by 5 bases, with 9 bases of the junction left unmatched. The CDR3 runs to 16 residues. Germline-derived CDR1 and CDR2 are SGHNT and YYREEE (reference sequence). The CDR3 DNA follows: TGTGCCAGCAGCACCGGGACTAGCGGGCCTAGGGAGACCCAGTACTTC. It encodes CASSTGTSGPRETQYF.

The chain uses TRBV4-2 and TRBJ2-3, with 7 bases lining up with TRBD2. The V and J ends lost 7 bases and 4 bases, in that order; junction bases with no gene match: 11. CDR1 and CDR2 (germline): LGHNA, YNFKEQ. CDR3 size: 15 residues. CDR3 region: CASTAGGRAADTQYF. The CDR3 coding sequence is TGTGCCAGCACCGCCGGGGGGAGGGCGGCAGATACGCAGTATTTT.

The chain carries TRBV19 and TRBJ2-2; 14 nucleotides line up with TRBD2. V dropped 4 bases and J dropped 4; count of bases not matched to a gene: 11. CDR1 LNHDA and CDR2 SQIVND come from the germline V gene (reference sequence). The CDR3 length is 19 residues. The CDR3 region has the DNA TGTGCCAGTAGTAAACCGGGACTAGCGGGAGCTCTGGGCACCGGGGAGCTGTTTTTT. Its protein is CASSKPGLAGALGTGELFF.

This CDR3 is CASSEGSGRTDTQYF. The CDR3 region has the DNA TGTGCCAGCAGTGAGGGTAGCGGACGCACAGATACGCAGTATTTT. This chain uses TRBV2 with TRBJ2-3; D is perhaps TRBD2 (6 bases). This CDR3 spans 15 amino acids. Trimming removed 3 bases from V and 1 base from J, with 11 bases in between. Germline V gives CDR1 SNHLY, CDR2 FYNNEI. The variable domain in full, completed from reference TRBV2 and TRBJ2-3, reads EPEVTQTPSHQVTQMGQEVILRCVPISNHLYFYWYRQILGQKVEFLVSFYNNEISEKSEIFDDQFSVERPDGSNFTLKIRSTKLEDSAMYFCASSEGSGRTDTQYFGPGTRLTVL.

The genes are TRBV7-9 and TRBJ2-1, with D tentatively TRBD2 (6 bases). In germline, CDR1 is SEHNR, CDR2 FQNEAQ (reference sequence). V lost 5 bases and J 7 bases, leaving 18 bases between the germline ends. This CDR3 comprises 15 residues. The CDR3 here is CASSLRETYGNEQFF. CDR3 nucleotide sequence: TGTGCCAGCAGCCTTCGGGAGACCTATGGGAATGAGCAGTTCTTC. Based on the CDR3 plus reference TRBV7-9 and TRBJ2-1, the full variable domain is DTGVSQNPRHKITKRGQNVTFRCDPISEHNRLYWYRQTLGQGPEFLTYFQNEAQLEKSRLLSDRFSAERPKGSFSTLEIQRTEQGDSAMYLCASSLRETYGNEQFFGPGTRLTVL.

The rearrangement uses TRBV10-3 and TRBJ2-1; D is uncertain. The length of the CDR3 is 14 residues. V lost 5 bases and J 8 bases, leaving 16 bases between the germline ends. Germline V gives CDR1 ENHRY, CDR2 SYGVKD. The CDR3 nucleotides read TGTGCCATCAGTCGGGTGGATAGTGGCCATGAGCAGTTCTTC. This gives the protein CAISRVDSGHEQFF.

The genes are TRBV10-3 and TRBJ2-2; TRBD2 matches at 13 bases. There are 16 residues in the CDR3. J lost 6 bases, V lost 4 bases, and 5 bases had no gene match. CDR1 is ENHRY and CDR2 is SYGVKD in the germline V gene. CDR3 protein: CAISGGLAGYSGELFF. DNA of the CDR3: TGTGCCATCAGTGGGGGACTAGCGGGATACTCCGGGGAGCTGTTTTTT.

The chain joins TRBV7-6 to TRBJ2-3; D remains unclear. Looked up from germline, CDR1 is SGHVS and CDR2 is FNYEAQ. This CDR3 is built from 12 residues. V was cut by 5 bases and J by 5 bases, with 8 bases left in between. The CDR3 protein is CASSPPRDTQYF. CDR3 nucleotide sequence: TGTGCCAGCAGCCCCCCGAGAGATACGCAGTATTTT.

The genes are TRBV15 and TRBJ2-3; 7 nucleotides align to TRBD2. The germline V gene has CDR1 LNHNV and CDR2 YYDKDF (reference sequence). Germline trimming cut 1 base from V and 0 bases from J; bases unmatched to any gene: 1. The length of the CDR3 is 15 residues. This CDR3 is CATSRGSGSTDTQYF. The CDR3 nucleotides are TGTGCCACCAGCAGAGGTAGCGGGAGCACAGATACGCAGTATTTT.

This chain connects TRBV18 to TRBJ1-1, with D perhaps matching TRBD1 (5 bases). Germline assignment: CDR1 KGHSH and CDR2 LQKENI. The CDR3 length is 13 residues. Trimming removed 6 bases at V and 4 bases at J, with 12 bases between. The CDR3 here is CASSAGLATEAFF. The CDR3 nucleotides read TGTGCCAGCTCGGCGGGACTTGCCACTGAAGCTTTCTTT.

This clone was seen a handful of times. The genes are TRBV18 and TRBJ2-1; possible D gene TRBD2, 5 bases. The V end lost 2 bases, the J end lost 6 bases, and 11 bases lay between the germline ends. Germline CDR1 reads KGHSH; CDR2 reads LQKENI. The CDR3 sequence is 14 residues long. In nucleotides, the CDR3 is TGTGCCAGCTCACCAGCCTCGGGGTTCAATGAGCAGTTCTTC. Its protein is CASSPASGFNEQFF.

The chain carries TRBV4-3 and TRBJ2-3, with D possibly matching TRBD2 (7 bases). CDR3 length: 15 amino acids. Germline CDR1 reads LGHNA; CDR2 reads YSLEER. Trimming pared 1 base from V and 6 bases from J, leaving 14 bases between. CDR3: CASSQGSAGADTQYF. CDR3 in DNA: TGCGCCAGCAGCCAAGGATCCGCGGGGGCCGATACGCAGTATTTT.

Only a few counts were recorded for this clone. This chain uses TRBV9 with TRBJ2-3, with 8 bases aligning to TRBD1. The length of the CDR3 is 17 residues. V was pared by 0 bases and J by 2 bases, with 8 bases of the junction left unmatched. Germline CDR1 is SGDLS and CDR2 is YYNGEE. The chain's CDR3 is CASSVGDRGRTTDTQYF. CDR3 coding DNA: TGTGCCAGCAGCGTAGGAGACAGGGGCCGAACCACAGATACGCAGTATTTT.

The chain couples TRBV5-4 to TRBJ2-1; 15 positions match TRBD2. V shed 3 bases, J shed 7 bases, and the junction held 5 bases outside the gene matches. The CDR3 has 16 residues. In germline, CDR1 is SGHNT, CDR2 YYREEE (reference sequence). CDR3 region: CASSWTSGRAGNEQFF. CDR3 nucleotides: TGTGCCAGCAGCTGGACTAGCGGGAGGGCCGGGAATGAGCAGTTCTTC.

This chain connects TRBV11-3 to TRBJ2-7; 7 bases match TRBD1. Germline V gene lookup returns CDR1 SGHNT and CDR2 YENEEA. With V trimmed by 0 bases and J by 2 bases, 4 bases remained unmatched. The CDR3 sequence is 15 residues long. This CDR3 reads CASSLESQGAYEQYF. The CDR3 nucleotides are TGTGCCAGCAGCTTAGAGTCTCAGGGGGCCTACGAGCAGTACTTC.

The rearrangement uses TRBV6-1 and TRBJ2-5; a possible D gene is TRBD2 (5 bases). This CDR3 is 13 amino acids long. The germline V and J ends were trimmed by 6 bases and 2 bases, with 10 bases remaining between them. Germline V gene lookup returns CDR1 MNHNS and CDR2 SASEGT. For the CDR3, the DNA is TGTGCCAGCAGATCATCGGGACAAGAGACCCAGTACTTC. Translated: CASRSSGQETQYF.

The chain uses TRBV5-1 and TRBJ2-5; weak D call: TRBD1 (6 bases). Trimming stripped 9 bases from V and 5 bases from J, with 20 bases between. From germline, CDR1 is SGHRS and CDR2 YFSETQ. This CDR3 has 14 amino acids. Here the CDR3 DNA reads TGCGCCACCCAGACAGGCCCTTGGTCGGAGACCCAGTACTTC. It specifies CATQTGPWSETQYF.